Each of the 14 T cell receptor beta chains below was sequenced from the same sample in a study of T cell responses to AZD1222 COVID-19 vaccine. Produced via immunoSEQ multiplex PCR; TCRdb's table is partial and in-frame only. The sample carries 90,000 or so clones, about 89% recorded once. Specimen: peripheral blood, collected 28 days after the second AZD1222 dose. The receptors here all came from an adult who received the AZD1222 COVID-19 vaccine.

The V gene is TRBV4-3, the J gene TRBJ1-4, with D perhaps TRBD1 (5 bases). Trimming left V 2 bases short and J 8 bases short, with 21 bases between. The CDR3 covers 17 residues. The germline V gene encodes CDR1 LGHNA and CDR2 YSLEER. CDR3 protein: CASSQRPSGTQGEKLFF. CDR3 nucleotides: TGCGCCAGCAGCCAAAGGCCCTCCGGGACCCAGGGAGAAAAACTGTTTTTT.

The DNA for the CDR3 is TGCAGCTCAGGACAGGACTTCTATGGCTACACCTTC. Protein: CSSGQDFYGYTF. V usage is TRBV29-1 and J usage is TRBJ1-2; TRBD1 agrees at 7 bases. Germline values: CDR1 SQVTM, CDR2 ANQGSEA. This CDR3 spans 12 amino acids. With V trimmed by 8 bases and J by 4 bases, 7 bases remained unmatched.

This clone was recorded a few times. The gene calls are TRBV4-1 and TRBJ1-2; D is possibly TRBD1 (5 bases). The germline V gene has CDR1 MGHRA and CDR2 YSYEKL. V lost 0 bases and J 8 bases, leaving 19 bases between the germline ends. There are 16 residues in the CDR3. CDR3 coding DNA: TGCGCCAGCAGCCAAGATTACGGGGGTTTCGACGTGGGCTACACCTTC. It codes for CASSQDYGGFDVGYTF.

V usage is TRBV6-5 and J usage is TRBJ1-2; D gene uncertain. Germline CDR1 is MNHEY and CDR2 is SVGAGI. V was trimmed by 8 bases and J by 3 bases, leaving 10 bases between them. There are 12 residues in the CDR3. DNA for the CDR3: TGTGCCAGCGACGGGAACTACTATGGCTACACCTTC. Protein sequence: CASDGNYYGYTF.

The genes are TRBV7-9 and TRBJ1-1; D may be TRBD1 (5 bases). Germline values: CDR1 SEHNR, CDR2 FQNEAQ (reference sequence). V dropped 3 bases and J dropped 0 bases, with 14 bases sitting between them. CDR3 size: 16 residues. CDR3 coding DNA: TGTGCCAGCAGCTTCCCTAAAGGGACGGTGAACACTGAAGCTTTCTTT. Translating it yields CASSFPKGTVNTEAFF.

The rearrangement joins TRBV6-5 to TRBJ1-2, with D possibly TRBD1 on 5 matching bases. This CDR3 region has 14 residues. Trimming left V 5 bases short and J 1 base short, with 11 bases between. Germline CDR1 MNHEY, CDR2 SVGAGI. CDR3 residues: CASSPGQHNYGYTF. For the CDR3, the DNA is TGTGCCAGCAGTCCTGGACAACATAACTATGGCTACACCTTC.

The chain is built from TRBV11-1 and TRBJ1-2; TRBD1 agrees at 8 bases. V shed 5 bases and J 6 bases; nucleotides not matched to a gene: 8. The germline V gene has CDR1 SGHAT and CDR2 FQDESV (reference sequence). This CDR3 spans 14 amino acids. This chain's CDR3 is CASSPRGRDHGYTF. CDR3 sequence (DNA): TGTGCCAGCAGCCCCAGGGGGCGTGATCATGGCTACACCTTC.

V gene TRBV5-1 combines with J gene TRBJ2-2; D is perhaps TRBD2 (6 bases). Germline assignment: CDR1 SGHRS and CDR2 YFSETQ. CDR3 length: 17 amino acids. V lost 4 bases and J 4 bases, leaving 20 bases between the germline ends. The CDR3 bases are TGCGCCAGCAGCGTTTTGGGGGGTTTGGAGTCCACCGGGGAGCTGTTTTTT. Residues: CASSVLGGLESTGELFF.

This clone was observed once. This chain connects TRBV28 to TRBJ2-3, with 13 bases identical to TRBD2. This CDR3 has 16 residues. V shed 6 bases and J 6 bases; nucleotides not matched to a gene: 9. Germline V CDR1 and CDR2: MDHEN, SYDVKM. The CDR3 nucleotides are TGTGCCAGCAGCTCGGGGACTAGCGGGGATCCTGATACGCAGTATTTT. Protein sequence: CASSSGTSGDPDTQYF.

This chain uses TRBV30 with TRBJ2-1; D unresolved. CDR1 GTSNPN and CDR2 SVGIG come from the germline V gene (reference sequence). This CDR3 is 13 amino acids long. V lost 4 bases, J lost 5 bases, and 12 bases lay in between. This chain's CDR3 is CAWTTGFHNEQFF. The CDR3, as DNA: TGTGCCTGGACAACCGGATTTCACAATGAGCAGTTCTTC.

The rearrangement joins TRBV12-5 to TRBJ1-1; the D is unclear. The CDR3 length is 12 residues. V was trimmed by 2 bases and J by 11 bases, leaving 12 bases between them. CDR1 and CDR2 from the germline V gene are LGHNT and FRNRAP. The CDR3 is CASGLFATGAFF. DNA of the CDR3: TGTGCTAGTGGTTTGTTCGCTACTGGGGCTTTCTTT.

The V and J genes are TRBV3-1 (or the pseudogene TRBV3-2) and TRBJ2-7; D is perhaps TRBD2 (5 bases). The CDR3 covers 17 residues. CDR1 is LGHDT and CDR2 is YNNKEL in the germline V gene (reference sequence). V lost 0 bases and J lost 3, with 18 bases in between. CDR3 nucleotide sequence: TGTGCCAGCAGCCAAGATTTCAGCGGCCTAGTCGGCTACGAGCAGTACTTC. Amino acids: CASSQDFSGLVGYEQYF.

This clone was found a few times. This sequence joins TRBV7-2 and TRBJ1-2; the match to TRBD1 covers 7 bases. CDR1 SGHTA and CDR2 FQGNSA come from the germline V gene. The CDR3 has 15 residues. V lost 5 bases and J lost 0; bases outside the gene matches: 6. For the CDR3, the DNA is TGTGCCAGCAGCAGGGCGACAGGGTCTAACTATGGCTACACCTTC. Translation gives CASSRATGSNYGYTF.

The chain couples TRBV4-1 to TRBJ2-3; no definite D call. The CDR3 spans 14 residues. V lost 4 bases and J 6 bases, leaving 14 bases between the germline ends. Germline values: CDR1 MGHRA, CDR2 YSYEKL. The CDR3 DNA is TGCGCCAGCAGCCCACCGCTCCTGCGGGATACGCAGTATTTT. Translation gives CASSPPLLRDTQYF.